This T cell receptor (beta chain) was identified in a study of shared clonotypes between healthy human individuals. General study findings and limits: Among donors, the sharing of clonotypes was expected to be influenced by sequencing depth.

As handled by the study authors: ImmunoSEQ junction-only sequences lacked quality scores, so their filtering differed. Here immunoSEQ multiplex PCR was the method, and the copy in TCRdb shows in-frame clones only, minus some. Clone size and V and J calls were adopted from that table, with D and trimming inferred from the DNA. The repertoire consists of roughly 1,000,000 clones, with 70% to 80% occurring once and the leading ten covering roughly 0.55%. To note about this clone: Its cognate antigen is unknown.

V lost 4 bases and J 11 bases, leaving 6 bases between the germline ends. Germline V gives CDR1 SNHLY, CDR2 FYNNEI. The CDR3 consists of 11 residues. This rearrangement joins TRBV2 to TRBJ1-6, with TRBD1 as a possible D gene (5 bases). Sequences were obtained from memory CD4+ T cells from PBMCs. The subset denotes: CD45RA-negative fraction. The TCR was taken from a young man in good health. Some clones in this sample may be carry-over from other donors' samples. For the CDR3, the DNA is TGTGCCAGCAGTGCGGGGGCACCCCTCCACTTT. Translation gives CASSAGAPLHF.